This T cell receptor beta chain was recorded in a study of beta chain features in type 1 diabetes (dated by TCRdb to 2017 to 2018). At the level of the whole study: Mean age, gender distribution, total cell number and subset yield were not different between patients and healthy donors. A total of 107,917,701 sorted cells were examined across all samples, and the number of cells per subset was strongly correlated with RNA yield. In the study, TCRB repertoires of sorted circulating CD4+ T cell subsets from recently diagnosed type 1 diabetes patients were compared with those of matched healthy donors. Naive and central memory subsets were obtained from all 30 or so donors, but regulatory and stem cell-like memory subsets were isolated from only 8 patients and about 8 healthy donors.

Each donor gave one peripheral blood draw, averaging roughly 120 mL, which was collected into heparinised tubes. A BD FACSAria II and a panel including CD45RO, CCR7, CD25, CD127, CD95 and CD27 were used to sort naive, central memory, regulatory and stem cell-like memory CD4+ T cells. All sorted populations exceeded 95% purity. PBMCs were separated immediately by Lymphoprep density gradient centrifugation and were stained directly, without being cultured. So that batch effects would be minimized, each experiment stained and sorted samples in pairs, pairing one healthy donor with one patient. The study at large found these results: The naive, central memory and regulatory TCRB repertoires appeared to resemble one another more closely among patients than among healthy donors. At VDJ recombination sites, patients with type 1 diabetes made fewer insertions and deleted more nucleotides, a pattern implying thymic rearrangement abnormalities. A moderate but significant shortening of TCRB CDR3 length was observed in type 1 diabetes patients in all four CD4+ subsets. Shorter templates might be favored by PCR, yet because patient and control samples were amplified and corrected together, any such skew would affect both groups equally. Because cDNA was sequenced instead of genomic DNA, highly expressing activated cells could be over-represented, though the groups showed no difference in activation or CD3 levels. HLA sub-analyses involved small numbers of individuals, so any influence of HLA type on TCRB rearrangement remained unresolved.

The entire isolated RNA was reverse transcribed using the High Capacity cDNA Reverse Transcription Kit, and thus expressed TCRB transcripts were sequenced. Deep immunoSEQ sequencing was performed on naive, central memory and regulatory T cell samples, with an average of around 3.5 million total reads per sample. After sorted cells were lysed in RLT buffer, RNA was extracted with DNase-treated RNeasy Micro or Mini kits, with the choice depending on cell number. Each cell subset was processed on its own to prevent cross-contamination, while patient and healthy donor samples were processed together. The immunoSEQ multiplex PCR was used to amplify TCRB sequences from cDNA, yielding 87-bp fragments that span the CDR3 region. Sequencing of the amplicons was performed on the Illumina HiSeq platform. The authors' analysis ran thus. PCR bias was corrected computationally using synthetic template baselines, and reads within Hamming distance 2 were collapsed, with unmergeable singletons discarded. By aligning reads against IMGT, V, D and J genes, CDR3 length, and insertions or deletions at six rearrangement sites were assigned. Within each subset, clonotype counts were normalized to sorted cell number, and only after that were true diversity and Gini coefficients computed with the tcR R package. Repertoire sharing was quantified using the overlap coefficient calculated on TCRB nucleotide sequences. As stored in TCRdb, this immuneACCESS dataset retains in-frame rearrangements with V and J assigned. A fraction of the clones does not appear; measured against another copy, unresolved V genes explain less than half of the discrepancy, and the remainder lacks a known reason. For V, J and clone size, that table is used; D and trimming come from the DNA. This sample holds about 60,000 clones; roughly three fifths were observed only once. The ten largest make up 2.2% of the sample.

From the cysteine through the phenylalanine, the CDR3 covers 15 amino acids. Only CDR3 DNA is held: 45 bases, read in frame from base 1. Sequences MGHRA (CDR1) and YSYEKL (CDR2) are obtained from the germline V gene. Trimming leaves V shorter by 2 bases and J shorter by 3 bases, with the junction holding 5 bases beyond the gene matches. This clone has only one observation. It lacks a known antigen. Within one base of it there is no much larger clone, and no base qualities were kept. Recombination joined TRBV4-1 with TRBJ2-7; TRBD1 matches 9 bases in the middle. This sequence originates from a woman aged 18-29 years in good health. Sequenced material: Tregs from blood. In the paper's terms, the cell subset or site label means: regulatory CD4+ T cells. Here is the DNA: TGCGCCAGCAGCCAATGGAGACAGGGGGTCTACGAGCAGTACTTC. The resulting protein is CASSQWRQGVYEQYF.